The entry below gives a single T cell receptor (beta chain) sequence along with its context. The target antigen is unknown. Trimming left V 1 base short and J 0 bases short, with 14 bases between. Germline CDR1 reads SGHRS; CDR2 reads YFSETQ. This CDR3 is built from 16 residues. The PCR used 60 Vbeta and 13 Jbeta primers. Assay: immunoSEQ multiplex PCR; the TCRdb copy retains only in-frame clones and omits some. The sample yields approximately 130,000 clones, around 77% seen once. The source of the sample is a study of cytomegalovirus exposure and HLA in healthy donors. Study-wide results and caveats: Among the CMV-associated chains, three were confirmed in vitro as specific for CMV antigens. Researchers counted 164 TCR beta chains as cytomegalovirus-associated.

Sequencing used PBMCs. V and J are TRBV5-1 and TRBJ2-7; D might be TRBD2 (6 bases). This clonotype was sampled from a man over 45 in good health and CMV-seronegative. DNA of the CDR3: TGCGCCAGCAGCTTGCTTAGCGGCGTGAGCTCCTACGAGCAGTACTTC. This gives the protein CASSLLSGVSSYEQYF.